What follows describes a single T cell receptor beta chain. This clonotype was observed at least ten times. The antigen this receptor binds is unknown. No base qualities exist here, and no much larger clone lies one base off it. V gives up 2 bases and J gives up 4 bases, and the segment between their germline ends measures 9 bases. The CDR3 spans 14 residues, from the cysteine through the phenylalanine. CDR3 DNA is the only sequence kept; it has 42 bases, read in frame from the first base. The CDR1 and CDR2 encoded by the germline V gene are MDHEN and SYDVKM. This sample was included in a study of T-cell reconstitution after alpha-beta-depleted transplantation in children (dated by TCRdb to about 2016). Background on the whole study: Using TCR repertoire profiling, the study quantitatively followed how T-cell immune reconstitution unfolded in children after TCRalphabeta/CD19-depleted allogeneic hematopoietic cell transplantation.

The library was generated by PCR. Sequencing instrument: Illumina HiSeq 2500. To normalize quantification of the TCRbeta repertoire, the TCR libraries were built with molecular barcoding that relied on unique molecular identifiers. The public reads were run again by TCRdb, first through fastp at Q25 and then through MiXCR, and only productive beta chains were kept. For every CDR3 protein sequence, its rows merge into one entry that carries the most common genes and DNA. The sample has about 190,000 distinct CDR3 sequences on record, approximately 6.6% of them singletons. The ten top clones hold roughly 3% of the sample.

The V and J segments used are TRBV28 and TRBJ1-5; too little of a D gene remains to name it. The sample in question was PBMCs from the stem cell graft donor, obtained from the stem cell graft. The receptor was isolated from a human donor who donated a stem cell graft to a child with Wiskott-Aldrich syndrome. DNA sequence: TGTGCCAGCAGTTTAACCCCTAGGAATCAGCCCCAGCATTTT. This gives the protein CASSLTPRNQPQHF. Joined to the reference TRBV28 and TRBJ1-5 proteins, this CDR3 gives the full variable domain: DVKVTQSSRYLVKRTGEKVFLECVQDMDHENMFWYRQDPGLGLRLIYFSYDVKMKEKGDIPEGYSVSREKKERFSLILESASTNQTSMYLCASSLTPRNQPQHFGDGTRLSIL.